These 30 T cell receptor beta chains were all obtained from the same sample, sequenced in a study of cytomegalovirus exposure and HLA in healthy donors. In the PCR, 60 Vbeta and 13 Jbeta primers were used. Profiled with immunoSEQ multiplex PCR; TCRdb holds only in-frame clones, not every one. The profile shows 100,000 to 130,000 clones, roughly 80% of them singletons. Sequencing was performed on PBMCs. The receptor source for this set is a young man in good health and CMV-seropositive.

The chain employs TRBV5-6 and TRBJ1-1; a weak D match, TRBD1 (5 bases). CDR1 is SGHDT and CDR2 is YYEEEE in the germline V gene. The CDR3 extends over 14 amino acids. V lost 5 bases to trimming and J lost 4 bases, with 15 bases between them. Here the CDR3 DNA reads TGTGCCAGCAGTTCGGGGGGATTAGGCACTGAAGCTTTCTTT. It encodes CASSSGGLGTEAFF. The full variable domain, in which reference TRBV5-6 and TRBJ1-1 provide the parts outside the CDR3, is DAGVTQSPTHLIKTRGQQVTLRCSPKSGHDTVSWYQQALGQGPQFIFQYYEEEERQRGNFPDRFSGHQFPNYSSELNVNALLLGDSALYLCASSSGGLGTEAFFGQGTRLTVV.

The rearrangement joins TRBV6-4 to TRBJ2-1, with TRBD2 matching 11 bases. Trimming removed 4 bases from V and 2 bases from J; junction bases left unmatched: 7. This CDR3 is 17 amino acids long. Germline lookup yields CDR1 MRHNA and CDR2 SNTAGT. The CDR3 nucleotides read TGTGCCAGCAGTGCCAACGGACTAGCGGGCCCCTACAATGAGCAGTTCTTC. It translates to CASSANGLAGPYNEQFF.

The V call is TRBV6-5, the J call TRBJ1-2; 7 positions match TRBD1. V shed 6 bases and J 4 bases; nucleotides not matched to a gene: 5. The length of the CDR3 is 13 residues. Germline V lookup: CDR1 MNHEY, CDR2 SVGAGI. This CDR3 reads CASSSQGSYGYTF. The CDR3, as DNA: TGTGCCAGCAGCTCACAGGGGAGCTATGGCTACACCTTC.

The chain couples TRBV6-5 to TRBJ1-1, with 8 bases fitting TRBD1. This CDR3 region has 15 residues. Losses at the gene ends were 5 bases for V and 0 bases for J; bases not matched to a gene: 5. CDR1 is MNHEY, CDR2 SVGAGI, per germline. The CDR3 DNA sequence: TGTGCCAGCAGTCGAACAGGGGGAATGAACACTGAAGCTTTCTTT. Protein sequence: CASSRTGGMNTEAFF.

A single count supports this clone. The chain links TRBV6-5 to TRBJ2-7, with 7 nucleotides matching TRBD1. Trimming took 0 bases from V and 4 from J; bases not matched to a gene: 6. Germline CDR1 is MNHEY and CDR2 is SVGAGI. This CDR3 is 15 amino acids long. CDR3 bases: TGTGCCAGCAGTTACTCATACAGGGGTGATTACGAGCAGTACTTC. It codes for CASSYSYRGDYEQYF.

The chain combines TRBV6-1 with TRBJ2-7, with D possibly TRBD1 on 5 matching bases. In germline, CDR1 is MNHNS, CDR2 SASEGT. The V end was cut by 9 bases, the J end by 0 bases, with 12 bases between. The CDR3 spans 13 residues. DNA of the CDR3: TGTGCCAGTGTTCCGCAGGGCTCCTACGAGCAGTACTTC. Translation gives CASVPQGSYEQYF.

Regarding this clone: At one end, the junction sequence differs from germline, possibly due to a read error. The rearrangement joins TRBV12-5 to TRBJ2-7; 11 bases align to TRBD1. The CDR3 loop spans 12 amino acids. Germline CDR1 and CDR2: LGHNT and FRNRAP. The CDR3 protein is CASGLGTGGLLF. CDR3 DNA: TGTGCTAGTGGTTTGGGGACAGGGGGCCTCCTGTTC.

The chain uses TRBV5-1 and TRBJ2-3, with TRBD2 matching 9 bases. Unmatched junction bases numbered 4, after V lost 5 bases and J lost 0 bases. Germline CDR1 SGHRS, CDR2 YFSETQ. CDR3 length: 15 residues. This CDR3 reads CASSERGASTDTQYF. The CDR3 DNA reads TGCGCCAGCAGTGAGCGGGGGGCTAGCACAGATACGCAGTATTTT.

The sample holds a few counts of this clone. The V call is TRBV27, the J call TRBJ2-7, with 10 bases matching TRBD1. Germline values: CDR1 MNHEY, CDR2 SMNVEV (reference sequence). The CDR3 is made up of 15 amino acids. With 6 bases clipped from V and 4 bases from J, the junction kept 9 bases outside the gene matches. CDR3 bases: TGTGCCAGCAGAATAGGACAGGGGGTACTATACGAGCAGTACTTC. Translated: CASRIGQGVLYEQYF.

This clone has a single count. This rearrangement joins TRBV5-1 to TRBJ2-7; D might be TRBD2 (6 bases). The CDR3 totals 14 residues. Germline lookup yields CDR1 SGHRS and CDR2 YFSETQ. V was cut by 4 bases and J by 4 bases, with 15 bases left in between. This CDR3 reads CASSVASEYYEQYF. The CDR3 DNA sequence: TGCGCCAGCAGCGTGGCTAGCGAATATTACGAGCAGTACTTC.

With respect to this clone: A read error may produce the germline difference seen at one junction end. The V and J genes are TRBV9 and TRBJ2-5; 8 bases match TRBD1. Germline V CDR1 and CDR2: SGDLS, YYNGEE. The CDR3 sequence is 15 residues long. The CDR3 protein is CASATNPGQVEAQYF. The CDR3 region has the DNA TGTGCCAGCGCTACAAACCCGGGACAGGTAGAGGCCCAGTACTTC. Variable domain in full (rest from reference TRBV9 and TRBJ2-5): DSGVTQTPKHLITATGQRVTLRCSPRSGDLSVYWYQQSLDQGLQFLIQYYNGEERAKGNILERFSAQQFPDLHSELNLSSLELGDSALYFCASATNPGQVEAQYFGPGTRLLVL.

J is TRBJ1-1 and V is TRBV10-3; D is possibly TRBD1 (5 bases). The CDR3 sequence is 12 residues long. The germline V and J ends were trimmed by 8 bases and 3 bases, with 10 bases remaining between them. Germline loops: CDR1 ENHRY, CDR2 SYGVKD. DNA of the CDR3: TGTGCCATCCGGTGGGGGGACACTGAAGCTTTCTTT. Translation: CAIRWGDTEAFF.

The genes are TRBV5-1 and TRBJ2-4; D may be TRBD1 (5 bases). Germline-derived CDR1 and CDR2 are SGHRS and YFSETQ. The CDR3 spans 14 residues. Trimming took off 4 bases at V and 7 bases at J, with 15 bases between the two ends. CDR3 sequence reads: CASSLDNRPNIQYF. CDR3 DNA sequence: TGCGCCAGCAGCCTGGACAACAGGCCGAACATTCAGTACTTC. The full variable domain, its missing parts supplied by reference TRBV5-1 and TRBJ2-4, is KAGVTQTPRYLIKTRGQQVTLSCSPISGHRSVSWYQQTPGQGLQFLFEYFSETQRNKGNFPGRFSGRQFSNSRSEMNVSTLELGDSALYLCASSLDNRPNIQYFGAGTRLSVL.

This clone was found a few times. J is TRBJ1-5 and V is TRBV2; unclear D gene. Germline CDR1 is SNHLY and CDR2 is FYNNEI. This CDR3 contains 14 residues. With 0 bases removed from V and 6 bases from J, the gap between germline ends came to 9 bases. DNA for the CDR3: TGTGCCAGCAGTGAAGCCCCCCCCGGTCAGCCCCAGCATTTT. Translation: CASSEAPPGQPQHF.

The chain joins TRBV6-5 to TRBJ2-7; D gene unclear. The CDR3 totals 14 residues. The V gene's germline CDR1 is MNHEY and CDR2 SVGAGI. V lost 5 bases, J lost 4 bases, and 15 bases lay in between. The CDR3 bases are TGTGCCAGCAGTGCTATCCGTCCTCCTTACGAGCAGTACTTC. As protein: CASSAIRPPYEQYF.

The CDR3 DNA reads TGTGCCAGCAGCTTAGACAGGGCCTACGAGCAGTACTTC. It is translated as CASSLDRAYEQYF. The chain has TRBV7-3 and TRBJ2-7; 7 bases align to TRBD1. Germline V lookup: CDR1 SGHTA, CDR2 FQGTGA. CDR3 length: 13 residues. The V and J ends lost 2 bases and 2 bases, in that order; junction bases with no gene match: 0. Full variable domain (remainder filled in from reference TRBV7-3 and TRBJ2-7): GAGVSQTPSNKVTEKGKYVELRCDPISGHTALYWYRQSLGQGPEFLIYFQGTGAADDSGLPNDRFFAVRPEGSVSTLKIQRTERGDSAVYLCASSLDRAYEQYFGPGTRLTVT.

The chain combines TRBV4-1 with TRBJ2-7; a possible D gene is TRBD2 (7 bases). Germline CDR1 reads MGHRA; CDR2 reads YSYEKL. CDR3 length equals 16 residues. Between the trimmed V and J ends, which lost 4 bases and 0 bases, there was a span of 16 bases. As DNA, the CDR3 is TGCGCCAGCAGCCGATACGCGGGGGCGCCCTCCTACGAGCAGTACTTC. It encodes CASSRYAGAPSYEQYF.

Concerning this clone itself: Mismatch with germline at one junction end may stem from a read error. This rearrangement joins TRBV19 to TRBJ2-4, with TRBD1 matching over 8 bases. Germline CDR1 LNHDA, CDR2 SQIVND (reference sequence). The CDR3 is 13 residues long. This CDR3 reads CASSSGQGNSQYF. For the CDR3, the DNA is TGTGCCAGTAGTAGCGGACAGGGCAACAGTCAGTACTTC.

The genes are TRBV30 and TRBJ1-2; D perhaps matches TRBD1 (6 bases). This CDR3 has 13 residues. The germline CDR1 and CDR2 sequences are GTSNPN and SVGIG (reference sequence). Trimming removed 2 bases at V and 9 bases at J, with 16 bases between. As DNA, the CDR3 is TGTGCCTGGAGTCAGGGACAATCTAGGAGCTACACCTTC. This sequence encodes CAWSQGQSRSYTF.

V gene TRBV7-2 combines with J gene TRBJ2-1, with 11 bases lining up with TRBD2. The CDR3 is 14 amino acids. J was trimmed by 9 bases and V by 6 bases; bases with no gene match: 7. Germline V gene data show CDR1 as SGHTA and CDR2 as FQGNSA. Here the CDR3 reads CASRDKLAGVEQFF. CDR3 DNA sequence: TGTGCCAGCAGAGACAAACTAGCGGGGGTTGAGCAGTTCTTC.

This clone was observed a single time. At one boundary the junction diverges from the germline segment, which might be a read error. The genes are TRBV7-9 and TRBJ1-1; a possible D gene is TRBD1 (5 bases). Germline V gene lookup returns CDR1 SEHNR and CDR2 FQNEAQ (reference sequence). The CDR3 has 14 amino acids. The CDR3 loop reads CSSSYSGGNTEAFF. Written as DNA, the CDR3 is TGTTCCAGCAGCTATTCGGGGGGGAACACTGAAGCTTTCTTT. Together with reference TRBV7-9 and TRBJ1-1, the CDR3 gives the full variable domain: DTGVSQNPRHKITKRGQNVTFRCDPISEHNRLYWYRQTLGQGPEFLTYFQNEAQLEKSRLLSDRFSAERPKGSFSTLEIQRTEQGDSAMYLCSSSYSGGNTEAFFGQGTRLTVV.

The CDR3, as DNA: TGTGCCAGCAGCTTGGGCGGGGGGATCGGGCAGTACTTC. Its translation is CASSLGGGIGQYF. The chain carries TRBV13 and TRBJ2-7; TRBD2 agrees at 8 bases. V shed 3 bases, J shed 9 bases, and the junction held 7 bases outside the gene matches. The CDR3 is 13 amino acids. From germline, CDR1 is PRHDT and CDR2 FYEKMQ (reference sequence). Full variable domain (remainder filled in from reference TRBV13 and TRBJ2-7): AAGVIQSPRHLIKEKRETATLKCYPIPRHDTVYWYQQGPGQDPQFLISFYEKMQSDKGSIPDRFSAQQFSDYHSELNMSSLELGDSALYFCASSLGGGIGQYFGPGTRLTVT.

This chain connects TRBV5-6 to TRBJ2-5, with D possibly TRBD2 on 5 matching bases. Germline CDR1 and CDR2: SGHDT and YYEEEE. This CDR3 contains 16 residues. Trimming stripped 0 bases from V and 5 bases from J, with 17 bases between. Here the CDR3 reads CASSLGTGLSGETQYF. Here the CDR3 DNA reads TGTGCCAGCAGCTTGGGAACGGGTCTTTCGGGGGAGACCCAGTACTTC. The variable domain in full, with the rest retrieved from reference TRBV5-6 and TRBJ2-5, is DAGVTQSPTHLIKTRGQQVTLRCSPKSGHDTVSWYQQALGQGPQFIFQYYEEEERQRGNFPDRFSGHQFPNYSSELNVNALLLGDSALYLCASSLGTGLSGETQYFGPGTRLLVL.

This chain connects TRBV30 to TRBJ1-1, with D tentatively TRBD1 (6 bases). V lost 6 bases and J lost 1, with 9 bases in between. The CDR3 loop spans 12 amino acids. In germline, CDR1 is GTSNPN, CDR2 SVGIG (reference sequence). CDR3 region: CACTQGNTEAFF. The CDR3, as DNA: TGTGCCTGCACACAGGGGAACACTGAAGCTTTCTTT.

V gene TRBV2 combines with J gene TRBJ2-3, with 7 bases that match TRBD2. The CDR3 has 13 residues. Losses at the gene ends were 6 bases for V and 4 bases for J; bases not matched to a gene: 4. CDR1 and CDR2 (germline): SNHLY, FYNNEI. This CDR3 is CASRGGSADTQYF. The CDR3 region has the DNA TGTGCCAGCAGGGGGGGGAGCGCAGATACGCAGTATTTT.

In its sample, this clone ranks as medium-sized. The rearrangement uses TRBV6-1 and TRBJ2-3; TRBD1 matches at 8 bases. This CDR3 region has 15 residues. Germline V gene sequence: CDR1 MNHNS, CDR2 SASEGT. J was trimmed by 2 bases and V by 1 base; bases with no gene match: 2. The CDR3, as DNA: TGTGCCAGCAGTGAAGGGACAGGGCACACAGATACGCAGTATTTT. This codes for CASSEGTGHTDTQYF.

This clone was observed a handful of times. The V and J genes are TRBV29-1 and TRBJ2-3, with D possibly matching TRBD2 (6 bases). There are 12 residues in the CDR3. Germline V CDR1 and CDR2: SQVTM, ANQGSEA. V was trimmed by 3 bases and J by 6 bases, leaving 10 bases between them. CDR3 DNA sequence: TGCAGCGTTGATACTAGCAGTGATACGCAGTATTTT. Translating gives CSVDTSSDTQYF.

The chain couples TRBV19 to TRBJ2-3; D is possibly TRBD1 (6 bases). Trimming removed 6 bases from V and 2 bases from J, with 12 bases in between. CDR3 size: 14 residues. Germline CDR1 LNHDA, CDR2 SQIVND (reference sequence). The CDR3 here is CASSMRQVTDTQYF. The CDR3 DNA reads TGTGCCAGTAGCATGAGACAGGTCACAGATACGCAGTATTTT.

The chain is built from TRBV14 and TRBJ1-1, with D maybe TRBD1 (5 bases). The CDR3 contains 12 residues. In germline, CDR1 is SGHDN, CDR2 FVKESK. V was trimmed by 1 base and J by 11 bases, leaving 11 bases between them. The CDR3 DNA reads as TGTGCCAGCAGCCAAGTGGGGGGTGCGGCTTTCTTT. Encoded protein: CASSQVGGAAFF.

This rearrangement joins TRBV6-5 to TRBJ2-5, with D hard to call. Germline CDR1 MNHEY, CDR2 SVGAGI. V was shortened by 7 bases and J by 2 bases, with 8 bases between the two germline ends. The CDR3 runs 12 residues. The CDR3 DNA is TGTGCCAGCAACCACGGGCAAGAGACCCAGTACTTC. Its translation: CASNHGQETQYF.